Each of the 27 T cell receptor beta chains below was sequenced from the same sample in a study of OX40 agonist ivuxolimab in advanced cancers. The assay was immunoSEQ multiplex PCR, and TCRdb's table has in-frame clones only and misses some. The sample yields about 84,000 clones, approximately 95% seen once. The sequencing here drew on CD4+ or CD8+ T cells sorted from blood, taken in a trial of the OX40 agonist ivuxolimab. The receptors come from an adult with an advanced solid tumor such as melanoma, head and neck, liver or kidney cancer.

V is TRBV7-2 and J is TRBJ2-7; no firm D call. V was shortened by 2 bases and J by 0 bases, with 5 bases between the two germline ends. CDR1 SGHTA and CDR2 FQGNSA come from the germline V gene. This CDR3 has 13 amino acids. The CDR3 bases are TGTGCCAGCAGCTTACCCGGCTCCTACGAGCAGTACTTC. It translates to CASSLPGSYEQYF.

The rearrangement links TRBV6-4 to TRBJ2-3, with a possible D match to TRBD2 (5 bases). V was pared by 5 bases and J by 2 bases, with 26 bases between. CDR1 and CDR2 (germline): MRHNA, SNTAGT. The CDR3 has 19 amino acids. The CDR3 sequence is CASSQGPVVAPRDTDTQYF. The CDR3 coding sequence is TGTGCCAGCAGTCAAGGGCCGGTGGTGGCCCCGAGGGACACAGATACGCAGTATTTT.

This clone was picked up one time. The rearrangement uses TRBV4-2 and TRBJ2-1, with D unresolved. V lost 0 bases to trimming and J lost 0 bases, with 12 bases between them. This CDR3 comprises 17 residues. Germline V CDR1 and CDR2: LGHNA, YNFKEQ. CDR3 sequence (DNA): TGTGCCAGCAGCCAAGAAGGGCCCCTCAGCTCCTACAATGAGCAGTTCTTC. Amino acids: CASSQEGPLSSYNEQFF.

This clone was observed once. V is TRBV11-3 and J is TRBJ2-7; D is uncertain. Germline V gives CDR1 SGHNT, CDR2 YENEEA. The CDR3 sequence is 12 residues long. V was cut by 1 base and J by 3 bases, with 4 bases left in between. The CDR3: CASSLAGYEQYF. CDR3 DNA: TGTGCCAGCAGCTTAGCGGGCTACGAGCAGTACTTC.

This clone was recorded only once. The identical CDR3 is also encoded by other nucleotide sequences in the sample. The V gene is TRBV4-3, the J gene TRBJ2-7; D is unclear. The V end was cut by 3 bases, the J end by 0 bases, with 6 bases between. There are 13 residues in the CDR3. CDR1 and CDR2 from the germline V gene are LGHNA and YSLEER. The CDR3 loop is CASSQGSSYEQYF. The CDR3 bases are TGCGCCAGCAGCCAGGGCAGCTCCTACGAGCAGTACTTC.

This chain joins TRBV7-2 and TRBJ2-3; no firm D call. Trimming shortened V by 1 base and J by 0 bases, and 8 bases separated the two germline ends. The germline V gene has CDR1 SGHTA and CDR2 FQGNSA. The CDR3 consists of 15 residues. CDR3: CASSLGGTSTDTQYF. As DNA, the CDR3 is TGTGCCAGCAGCTTAGGCGGAACTAGCACAGATACGCAGTATTTT.

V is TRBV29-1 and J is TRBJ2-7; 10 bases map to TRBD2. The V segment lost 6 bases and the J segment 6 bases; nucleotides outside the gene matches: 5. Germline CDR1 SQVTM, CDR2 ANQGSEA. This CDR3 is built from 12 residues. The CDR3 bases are TGCAGCGTCGTAGCGGGAGGTATCGAGCAGTACTTC. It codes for CSVVAGGIEQYF.

DNA of the CDR3: TGTGCCAGCAGCCCCCCCATTGGCCGTGGGGCTTTCTTT. Its protein product is CASSPPIGRGAFF. This chain links TRBV14 with TRBJ1-1; D remains unclear. The V gene lost 4 bases and the J gene lost 11 bases, with 17 bases spanning the gap. The length of the CDR3 is 13 residues. Germline V gives CDR1 SGHDN, CDR2 FVKESK.

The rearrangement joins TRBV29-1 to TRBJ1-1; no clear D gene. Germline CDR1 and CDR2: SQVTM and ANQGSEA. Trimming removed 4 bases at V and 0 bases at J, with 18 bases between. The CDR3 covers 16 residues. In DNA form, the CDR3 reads TGCAGCGTTGTTGGGGTTAGAAAGTTGTTGAACACTGAAGCTTTCTTT. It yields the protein CSVVGVRKLLNTEAFF.

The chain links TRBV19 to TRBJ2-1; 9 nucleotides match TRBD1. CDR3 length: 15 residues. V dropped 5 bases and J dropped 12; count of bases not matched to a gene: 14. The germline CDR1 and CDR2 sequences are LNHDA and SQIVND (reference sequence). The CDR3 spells CASSDPGQGPGGQFF. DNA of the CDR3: TGTGCCAGTAGTGACCCGGGACAGGGCCCCGGTGGGCAGTTCTTC.

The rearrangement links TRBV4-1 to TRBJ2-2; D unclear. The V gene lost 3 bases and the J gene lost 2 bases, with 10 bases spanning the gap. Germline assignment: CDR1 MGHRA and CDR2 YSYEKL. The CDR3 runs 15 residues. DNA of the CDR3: TGCGCCAGCAGCCAGGTTCACCGAAACACCGGGGAGCTGTTTTTT. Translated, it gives CASSQVHRNTGELFF.

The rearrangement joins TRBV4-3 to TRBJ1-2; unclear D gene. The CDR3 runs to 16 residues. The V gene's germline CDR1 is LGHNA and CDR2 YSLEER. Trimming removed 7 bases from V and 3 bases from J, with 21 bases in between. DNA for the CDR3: TGCGCCAGCACCGAAGAAATAGGGAGTAGGGACTATGGCTACACCTTC. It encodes CASTEEIGSRDYGYTF.

The CDR3 loop is CASSPGGINRMNTEAFF. CDR3 in DNA: TGTGCCAGCAGCCCAGGGGGTATTAACCGGATGAACACTGAAGCTTTCTTT. This chain connects TRBV5-4 to TRBJ1-1; 7 bases match TRBD1. With V trimmed by 4 bases and J by 0 bases, 12 bases remained unmatched. The CDR3 extends over 17 amino acids. In germline, CDR1 is SGHNT, CDR2 YYREEE (reference sequence).

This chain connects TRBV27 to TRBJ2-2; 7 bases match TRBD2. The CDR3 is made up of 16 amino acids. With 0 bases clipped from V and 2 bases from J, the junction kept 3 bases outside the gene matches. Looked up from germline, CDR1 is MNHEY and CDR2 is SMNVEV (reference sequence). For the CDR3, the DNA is TGTGCCAGCAGTTTATCCAGCGGGATAAACACCGGGGAGCTGTTTTTT. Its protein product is CASSLSSGINTGELFF.

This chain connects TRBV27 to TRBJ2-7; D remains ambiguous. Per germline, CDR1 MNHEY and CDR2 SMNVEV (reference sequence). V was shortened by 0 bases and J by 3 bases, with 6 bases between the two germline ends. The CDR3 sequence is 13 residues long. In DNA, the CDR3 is TGTGCCAGCAGTTTATCTATCTACTACGAGCAGTACTTC. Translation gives CASSLSIYYEQYF.

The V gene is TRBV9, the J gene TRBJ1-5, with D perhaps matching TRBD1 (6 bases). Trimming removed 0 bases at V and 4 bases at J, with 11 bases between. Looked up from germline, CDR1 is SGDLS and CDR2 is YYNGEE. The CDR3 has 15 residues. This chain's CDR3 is CASSVGAGVNQPQHF. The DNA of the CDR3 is TGTGCCAGCAGCGTAGGGGCAGGGGTTAATCAGCCCCAGCATTTT.

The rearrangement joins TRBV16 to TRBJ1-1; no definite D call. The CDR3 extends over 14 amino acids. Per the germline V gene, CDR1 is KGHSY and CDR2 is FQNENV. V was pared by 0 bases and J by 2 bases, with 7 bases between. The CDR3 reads CASSQSSGNTEAFF. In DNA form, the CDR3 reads TGTGCCAGCAGCCAATCGAGCGGTAACACTGAAGCTTTCTTT.

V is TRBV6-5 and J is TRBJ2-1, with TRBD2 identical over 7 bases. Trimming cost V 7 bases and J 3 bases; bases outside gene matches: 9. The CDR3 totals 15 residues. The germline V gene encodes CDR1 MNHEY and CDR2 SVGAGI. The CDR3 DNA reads TGTGCCAGCACCCCCAGACTAGCCCGCTACAATGAGCAGTTCTTC. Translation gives CASTPRLARYNEQFF.

This CDR3 reads CASSPLTLTSGSIRETGELFF. CDR3 sequence (DNA): TGCGCCAGCAGTCCCTTGACTTTGACTAGCGGGAGTATTAGAGAAACCGGGGAGCTGTTTTTT. This rearrangement joins TRBV4-1 to TRBJ2-2, with 12 positions matching TRBD2. CDR3 length: 21 residues. Trimming took 6 bases from V and 5 from J; bases not matched to a gene: 22. Germline V gene sequence: CDR1 MGHRA, CDR2 YSYEKL.

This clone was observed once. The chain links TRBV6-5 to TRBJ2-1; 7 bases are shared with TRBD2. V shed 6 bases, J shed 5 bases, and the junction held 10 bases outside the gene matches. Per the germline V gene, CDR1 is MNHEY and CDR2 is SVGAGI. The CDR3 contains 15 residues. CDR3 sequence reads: CASSLFAGVHNEQFF. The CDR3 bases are TGTGCCAGCAGCCTCTTTGCGGGAGTACACAATGAGCAGTTCTTC.

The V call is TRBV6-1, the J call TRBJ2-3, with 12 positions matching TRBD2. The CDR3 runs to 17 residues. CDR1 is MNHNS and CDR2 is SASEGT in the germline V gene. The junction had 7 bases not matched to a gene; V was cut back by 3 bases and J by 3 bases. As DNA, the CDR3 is TGTGCCAGCAGTGATTGGACTAGCGGGGAGGAAACAGATACGCAGTATTTT. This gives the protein CASSDWTSGEETDTQYF.

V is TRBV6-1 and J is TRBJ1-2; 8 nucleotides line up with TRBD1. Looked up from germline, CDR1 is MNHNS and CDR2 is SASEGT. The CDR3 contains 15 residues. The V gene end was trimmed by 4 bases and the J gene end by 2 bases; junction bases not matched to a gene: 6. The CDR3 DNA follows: TGTGCCAGCAGTGTTGACAGGGGCAGCAACTATGGCTACACCTTC. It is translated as CASSVDRGSNYGYTF.

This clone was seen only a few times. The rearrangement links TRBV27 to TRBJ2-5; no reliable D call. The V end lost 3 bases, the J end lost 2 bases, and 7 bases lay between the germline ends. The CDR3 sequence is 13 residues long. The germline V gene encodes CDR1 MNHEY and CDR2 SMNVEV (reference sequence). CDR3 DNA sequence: TGTGCCAGCAGTTTGGGCATTCAAGAGACCCAGTACTTC. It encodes CASSLGIQETQYF.

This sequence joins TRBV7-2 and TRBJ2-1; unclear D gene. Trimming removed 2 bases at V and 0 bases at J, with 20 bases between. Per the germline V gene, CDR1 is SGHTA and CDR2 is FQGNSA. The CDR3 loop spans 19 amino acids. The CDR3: CASSLILVWGSSSYNEQFF. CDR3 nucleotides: TGTGCCAGCAGCTTAATTCTGGTCTGGGGATCAAGCTCCTACAATGAGCAGTTCTTC.

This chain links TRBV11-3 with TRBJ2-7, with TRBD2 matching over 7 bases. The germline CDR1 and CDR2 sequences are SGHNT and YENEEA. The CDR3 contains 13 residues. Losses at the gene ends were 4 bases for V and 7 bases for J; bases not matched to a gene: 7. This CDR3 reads CASSWTSSGEQYF. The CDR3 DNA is TGTGCCAGCAGCTGGACTAGTTCGGGGGAGCAGTACTTC.

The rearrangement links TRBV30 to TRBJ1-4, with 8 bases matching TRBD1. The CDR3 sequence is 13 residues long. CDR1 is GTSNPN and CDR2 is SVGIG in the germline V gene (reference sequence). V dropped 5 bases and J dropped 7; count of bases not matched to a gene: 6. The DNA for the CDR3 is TGTGCCTGGGCAGGGGGCTCGGGTGAAAAACTGTTTTTT. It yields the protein CAWAGGSGEKLFF.

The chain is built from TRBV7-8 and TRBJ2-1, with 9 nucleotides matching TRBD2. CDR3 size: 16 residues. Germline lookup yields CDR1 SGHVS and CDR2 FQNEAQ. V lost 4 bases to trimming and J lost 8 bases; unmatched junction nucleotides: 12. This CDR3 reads CASSWTGTSSLYEQFF. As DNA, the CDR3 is TGTGCCAGCAGCTGGACCGGGACTAGCTCACTGTATGAGCAGTTCTTC.